This TCR beta chain is drawn from a study of CD4 and CD8 cells across lung adenocarcinoma regions (dated by TCRdb to 2016 to 2018). General notes on the study: To look at intratumor heterogeneity in the T cell receptor repertoire, the study compared tumor centers against tumor margins.

Its CDR3 holds 12 amino acids, cysteine through phenylalanine. CDR3 DNA is the only sequence kept; it has 36 bases, read in frame from the first base. From a lookup of the germline V gene, CDR1 and CDR2 are MNHNS and SASEGT. V lost 6 bases and J lost 0 bases; the stretch between them is 5 bases long. Receptors were amplified or captured by PCR. The instrument was a HiSeq X Ten. TCRdb trimmed the raw reads at Q25, called clones with MiXCR and kept productive beta chains. Identical CDR3 protein sequences are pooled into one entry, listed with their most common genes and DNA. This sample gives tens of thousands of distinct CDR3 sequences in total; 54% of them show up just once. The biggest ten clones account for roughly a quarter of the sample. A word on this clonotype: The antigen it recognizes is unknown. No base quality information exists; no much larger clone differs at one position.

The donors were patients who had localized lung adenocarcinoma, which is a subtype of non-small cell lung cancer. These samples came from the centers of localized lung adenocarcinomas. For TCR repertoire analysis, CD8+ T cells from tumor tissue were profiled separately from CD4+ T cells. The TCR sequence derives from a female donor with lung adenocarcinoma. The CD4 and CD8 labels of this study may be unreliable. Recombination linked TRBV6-1 to TRBJ1-1; there is no confident call for the D gene. The sample taken for sequencing was CD8+ T cells from the center of a lung tumor. According to the study, the label for this sample's cell subset or site signals: tumor center region. The DNA is as follows: TGTGCCAGCAGGAAGGTGAACACTGAAGCTTTCTTT. Its protein product is CASRKVNTEAFF.